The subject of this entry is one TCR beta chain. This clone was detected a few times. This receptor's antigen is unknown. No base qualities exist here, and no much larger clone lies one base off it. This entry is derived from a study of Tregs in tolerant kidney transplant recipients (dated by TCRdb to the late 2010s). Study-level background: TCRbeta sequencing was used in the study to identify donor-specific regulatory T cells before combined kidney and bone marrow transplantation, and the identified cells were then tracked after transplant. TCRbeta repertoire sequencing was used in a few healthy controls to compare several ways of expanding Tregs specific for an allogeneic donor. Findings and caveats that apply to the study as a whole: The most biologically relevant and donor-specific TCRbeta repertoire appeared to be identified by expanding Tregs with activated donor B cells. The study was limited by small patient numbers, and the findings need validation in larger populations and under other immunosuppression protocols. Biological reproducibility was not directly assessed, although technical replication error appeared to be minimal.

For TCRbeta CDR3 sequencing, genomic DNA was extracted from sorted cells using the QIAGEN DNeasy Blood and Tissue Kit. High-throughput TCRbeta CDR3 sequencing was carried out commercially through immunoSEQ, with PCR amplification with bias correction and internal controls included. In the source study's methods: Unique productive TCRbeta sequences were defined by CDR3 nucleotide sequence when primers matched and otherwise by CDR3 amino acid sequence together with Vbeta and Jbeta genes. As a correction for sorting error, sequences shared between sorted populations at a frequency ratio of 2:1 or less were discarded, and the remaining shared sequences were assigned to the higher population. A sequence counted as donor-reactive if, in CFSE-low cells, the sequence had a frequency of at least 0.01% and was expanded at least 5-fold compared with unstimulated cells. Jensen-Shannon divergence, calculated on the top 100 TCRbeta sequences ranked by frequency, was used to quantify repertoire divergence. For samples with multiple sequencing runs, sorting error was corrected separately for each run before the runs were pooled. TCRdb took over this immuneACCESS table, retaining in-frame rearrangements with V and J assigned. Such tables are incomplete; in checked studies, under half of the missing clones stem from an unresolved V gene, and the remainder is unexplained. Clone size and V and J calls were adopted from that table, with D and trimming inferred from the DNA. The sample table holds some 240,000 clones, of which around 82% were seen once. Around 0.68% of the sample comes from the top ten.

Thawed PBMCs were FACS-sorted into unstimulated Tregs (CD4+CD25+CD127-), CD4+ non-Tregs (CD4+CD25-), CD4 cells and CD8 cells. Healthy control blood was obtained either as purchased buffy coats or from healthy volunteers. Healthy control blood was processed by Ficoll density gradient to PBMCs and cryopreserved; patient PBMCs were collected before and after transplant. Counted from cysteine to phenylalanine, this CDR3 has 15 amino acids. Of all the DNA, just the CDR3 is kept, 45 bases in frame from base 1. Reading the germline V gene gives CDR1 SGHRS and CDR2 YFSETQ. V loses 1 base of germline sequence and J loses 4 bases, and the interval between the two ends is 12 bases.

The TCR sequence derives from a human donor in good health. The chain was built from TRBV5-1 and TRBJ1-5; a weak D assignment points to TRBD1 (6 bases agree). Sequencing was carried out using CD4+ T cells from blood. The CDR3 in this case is CASSLLPGENQPQHF. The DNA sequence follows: TGCGCCAGCAGCTTGTTGCCAGGGGAGAATCAGCCCCAGCATTTT.